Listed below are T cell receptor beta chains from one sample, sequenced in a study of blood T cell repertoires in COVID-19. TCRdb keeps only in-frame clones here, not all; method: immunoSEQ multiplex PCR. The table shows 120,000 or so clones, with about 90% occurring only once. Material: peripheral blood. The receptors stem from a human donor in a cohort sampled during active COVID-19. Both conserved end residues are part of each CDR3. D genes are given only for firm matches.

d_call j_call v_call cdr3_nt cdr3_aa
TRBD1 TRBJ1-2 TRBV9 TGTGCCAGCAGCCCGGGACAGGGCCCCACCCACTATGGCTACACCTTC CASSPGQGPTHYGYTF
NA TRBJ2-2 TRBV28 TGTGCCAGCACGACAGCACTTAACACCGGGGAGCTGTTTTTT CASTTALNTGELFF
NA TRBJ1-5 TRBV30 TGTGCCTGGAGTGCAGGGTACAATCAGCCCCAGCATTTT CAWSAGYNQPQHF
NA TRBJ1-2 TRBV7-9 TGTGCCAGCAGCTTAAGCCGGGACAATAACTATGGCTACACCTTC CASSLSRDNNYGYTF
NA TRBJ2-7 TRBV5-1 TGCGCCAGCAGCGGCCAGTTACCCTACGAGCAGTACTTC CASSGQLPYEQYF
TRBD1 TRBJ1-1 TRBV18 TGTGCCAGCTCACAGGGGGCGAACACTGAAGCTTTCTTT CASSQGANTEAFF
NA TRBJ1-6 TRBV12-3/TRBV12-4 TGTGCCAGCAGTTTGGTGGAGAATTCACCCCTCCACTTT CASSLVENSPLHF
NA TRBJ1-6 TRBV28 TGTGCCAGCAGTTCCCCGGGGGGGGCGGGCTACTACTATAATTCACCCCTCCACTTT CASSSPGGAGYYYNSPLHF
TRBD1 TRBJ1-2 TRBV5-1 TGCGCCAGCAGTGCCGGGACAGGATTCTATGGCTACACCTTC CASSAGTGFYGYTF
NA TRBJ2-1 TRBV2 TGTGCCAGCAGTTCGGACAGATACAATGAGCAGTTCTTC CASSSDRYNEQFF
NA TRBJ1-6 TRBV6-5 TGTGCCAGCAGCGAGGGACAACAGCTCCTCCACTTT CASSEGQQLLHF
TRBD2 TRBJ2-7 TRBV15 TGTGCCACCAGCAGAGCGGCGGGAGGGACCTCCTACGAGCAGTACTTC CATSRAAGGTSYEQYF
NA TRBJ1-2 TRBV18 TGTGCCAGCTCACCGGACAGAAACTATGGCTACACCTTC CASSPDRNYGYTF
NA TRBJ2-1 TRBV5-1 TGCGCCAGCAGCCCCGAGACAGGGTTTAGCGGTGAGCAGTTCTTC CASSPETGFSGEQFF
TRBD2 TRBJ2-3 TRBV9 TGTGCCAGCAGCGCTTCTAGCGGGGGGATCTATACGCAGTATTTT CASSASSGGIYTQYF
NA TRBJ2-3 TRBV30 TGTGCCTGGAGTGTATCCAATGGCGGGAGCACAGATACGCAGTATTTT CAWSVSNGGSTDTQYF
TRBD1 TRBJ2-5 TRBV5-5 TGTGCCAGCAGCGAACAGGGGATGGAGACCCAGTACTTC CASSEQGMETQYF